This record covers a single TCR beta chain. Its antigen remains unknown. The primer mix had 60 Vbeta and 13 Jbeta primers. Only in-frame clones appear in the TCRdb table, and some are missing; sequencing was by immunoSEQ multiplex PCR. The top ten hold 3.7% of the sample, which has over 150,000 clones, 60% to 80% seen once. This CDR3 region has 17 residues. CDR1 and CDR2 from the germline V gene are MNHEY and SMNVEV (reference sequence). V dropped 0 bases and J dropped 4; count of bases not matched to a gene: 5. This sample is part of a study of cytomegalovirus exposure and HLA in healthy donors. Whole-study results and caveats: Per a prior analysis, the majority of TCR beta V segments were productive roughly 87% or roughly 30% of the time. The study labeled around 160 TCR beta chains cytomegalovirus-associated.

This chain joins TRBV27 and TRBJ2-3; 12 nucleotides agree with TRBD1. Sequencing was performed on PBMCs. This receptor was identified in a man between 25 and 39 years old in good health and CMV-seropositive. Written as DNA, the CDR3 is TGTGCCAGCAGTTTATCGCCCCGGGACAGGGGGCCAGATACGCAGTATTTT. This codes for CASSLSPRDRGPDTQYF.